One sample yielded the 30 T cell receptor beta chains listed below, sequenced in a study of T cells after yellow fever vaccination. TCRdb reprocessed the 5' RACE reads via MiXCR and lists one record per CDR3 protein. The table has 250,000 to 300,000 distinct CDR3 sequences, 13% seen once; the top ten hold 0.4% to 0.65%. The source was CD4+ T cells sorted from PBMCs, collected 45 days after the yellow fever booster vaccination. The receptors here all came from a man aged 30 to 45 who received the YFV17D yellow fever vaccine.

This clonotype was counted a few times. This chain connects TRBV5-1 to TRBJ1-5; maybe TRBD1 (6 bases). Germline values: CDR1 SGHRS, CDR2 YFSETQ. Trimming stripped 0 bases from V and 4 bases from J, with 14 bases between. The CDR3 loop spans 16 amino acids. DNA for the CDR3: TGCGCCAGCAGCTTGGCCGGGAGAGGGGGGAATCAGCCCCAGCATTTT. Translation: CASSLAGRGGNQPQHF.

This clonotype has a handful of counts. The V and J genes are TRBV19 and TRBJ2-1; 9 positions agree with TRBD1. The CDR3 consists of 15 residues. CDR1 LNHDA and CDR2 SQIVND come from the germline V gene (reference sequence). With V trimmed by 7 bases and J by 6 bases, 10 bases remained unmatched. The CDR3 coding sequence is TGTGCCAGTAATCCTCAGACAGGGGGGTTCAATGAGCAGTTCTTC. Its protein is CASNPQTGGFNEQFF.

This chain connects TRBV7-2 to TRBJ2-5, with D perhaps TRBD1 or TRBD2 (5 bases each). Trimming pared 5 bases from V and 7 bases from J, leaving 14 bases between. Germline lookup yields CDR1 SGHTA and CDR2 FQGNSA. The CDR3 sequence is 13 residues long. The CDR3 region is CASSQRDGGTQYF. The CDR3 DNA follows: TGTGCCAGCAGCCAAAGGGACGGCGGGACCCAGTACTTC.

The rearrangement links TRBV24-1 to TRBJ2-5; D gene ambiguous. With 5 bases removed from V and 4 bases from J, the gap between germline ends came to 7 bases. The CDR3 is made up of 12 amino acids. Germline V gene data show CDR1 as KGHDR and CDR2 as SFDVKD. The DNA for the CDR3 is TGTGCCACCAGTGGTATTGGAGAGACCCAGTACTTC. Its translation is CATSGIGETQYF.

A few counts support this clonotype. This chain uses TRBV5-1 with TRBJ2-7, with D perhaps matching TRBD2 (6 bases). CDR3 length: 15 residues. V was trimmed by 3 bases and J by 2 bases, leaving 15 bases between them. CDR1 and CDR2 (germline): SGHRS, YFSETQ. For the CDR3, the DNA is TGCGCCAGCAGCTCGTCAGCGGGTATAACCTACGAGCAGTACTTC. Translating it yields CASSSSAGITYEQYF.

There are a few counts of this clonotype. The rearrangement links TRBV7-8 to TRBJ2-3; D possibly corresponds to TRBD2 (6 bases). Germline lookup yields CDR1 SGHVS and CDR2 FQNEAQ. The CDR3 is 15 residues long. V shed 4 bases and J shed 0 bases, with 11 bases lying between them. The CDR3, as DNA: TGTGCCAGCAGCTCCCTGGAGGGGAGCACAGATACGCAGTATTTT. It yields the protein CASSSLEGSTDTQYF. Together with reference TRBV7-8 and TRBJ2-3, the CDR3 gives the full variable domain: GAGVSQSPRYKVAKRGQDVALRCDPISGHVSLFWYQQALGQGPEFLTYFQNEAQLDKSGLPSDRFFAERPEGSVSTLKIQRTQQEDSAVYLCASSSLEGSTDTQYFGPGTRLTVL.

This clonotype was seen more than once but under ten times. The chain links TRBV25-1 to TRBJ2-5, with D possibly being TRBD2 (6 bases). The V end lost 6 bases, the J end lost 13 bases, and 21 bases lay between the germline ends. This CDR3 has 13 amino acids. Germline lookup yields CDR1 MGHDK and CDR2 SYGVNS. CDR3 DNA: TGTGCCAGCAGCCTTTTGGATCGGGACTTCCTGTACTTC. Residues: CASSLLDRDFLYF. Full variable domain (missing parts from reference TRBV25-1 and TRBJ2-5): EADIYQTPRYLVIGTGKKITLECSQTMGHDKMYWYQQDPGMELHLIHYSYGVNSTEKGDLSSESTVSRIRTEHFPLTLESARPSHTSQYLCASSLLDRDFLYFGPGTRLLVL.

This clonotype was detected only a few times. The chain joins TRBV18 to TRBJ2-7, with a weak D call TRBD2 (6 bases). Deletions cut 2 bases from V and 2 bases from J, with 10 bases between. This CDR3 comprises 14 residues. The germline CDR1 and CDR2 sequences are KGHSH and LQKENI. The CDR3 region is CASSPSGAPYEQYF. The CDR3 DNA follows: TGTGCCAGCTCACCATCGGGAGCGCCCTACGAGCAGTACTTC. The full variable domain, in which reference TRBV18 and TRBJ2-7 provide the parts outside the CDR3, is NAGVMQNPRHLVRRRGQEARLRCSPMKGHSHVYWYRQLPEEGLKFMVYLQKENIIDESGMPKERFSAEFPKEGPSILRIQQVVRGDSAAYFCASSPSGAPYEQYFGPGTRLTVT.

This clonotype was observed a few times. This chain uses TRBV5-1 with TRBJ2-1, with D unresolved. Per the germline V gene, CDR1 is SGHRS and CDR2 is YFSETQ. This CDR3 spans 15 amino acids. Trimming pared 2 bases from V and 3 bases from J, leaving 12 bases between. The DNA for the CDR3 is TGCGCCAGCAGCTTAGTAGGAGAACGCTACAATGAGCAGTTCTTC. This encodes CASSLVGERYNEQFF.

The chain carries TRBV6-2 or TRBV6-3 and TRBJ2-7; D is possibly TRBD1 (7 bases). Germline V gene lookup returns CDR1 MNHEY and CDR2 SVGEGT. The ends were cut back, 2 bases at V and 3 bases at J, with 20 bases in the middle. The CDR3 has 17 residues. The CDR3 region has the DNA TGTGCCAGCAGTTACCCTGATCCAGGGGGGTCGGACTACGAGCAGTACTTC. Its translation is CASSYPDPGGSDYEQYF.

This clonotype occurred a few times. The chain uses TRBV29-1 and TRBJ1-5; D remains unclear. CDR3 size: 13 residues. The germline V gene has CDR1 SQVTM and CDR2 ANQGSEA. Trimming cost V 4 bases and J 1 base, with 8 bases left between them. The CDR3 nucleotides are TGCAGCGTTGCCGGGAACAGCAATCAGCCCCAGCATTTT. The encoded protein is CSVAGNSNQPQHF.

The sample holds many counts of this clonotype. The chain employs TRBV12-3 or TRBV12-4 and TRBJ2-2, with D possibly being TRBD1 or TRBD2 (6 bases each). V lost 1 base and J lost 0, with 9 bases in between. CDR3 length: 16 residues. The chain's CDR3 is CASSLGGAPNTGELFF. As DNA, the CDR3 is TGTGCCAGCAGTTTAGGGGGGGCGCCGAACACCGGGGAGCTGTTTTTT.

In this sample, this clonotype turned up a few times. The chain employs TRBV27 and TRBJ1-5; TRBD1 aligns across 8 bases. The CDR3 covers 14 residues. Germline V gene data show CDR1 as MNHEY and CDR2 as SMNVEV (reference sequence). Trimming took 7 bases from V and 7 from J; bases not matched to a gene: 9. The DNA of the CDR3 is TGTGCCAGCAAATCAGGGACAGGAGTACAGCCCCAGCATTTT. Translation gives CASKSGTGVQPQHF.

The chain carries TRBV20-1 and TRBJ2-1, with 12 nucleotides matching TRBD2. CDR3 size: 16 residues. Germline CDR1 is DFQATT and CDR2 is SNEGSKA (reference sequence). After removal of 6 bases from V and 7 bases from J, the junction contained 13 bases not matched to a gene. Here the CDR3 reads CSARLAGAALRNEQFF. CDR3 nucleotide sequence: TGCAGTGCACGACTAGCGGGAGCAGCGCTTAGGAATGAGCAGTTCTTC.

This clonotype turned up a few times. V gene TRBV5-1 combines with J gene TRBJ2-3; D is unresolved. V was pared by 0 bases and J by 5 bases, with 7 bases between. There are 13 residues in the CDR3. In germline, CDR1 is SGHRS, CDR2 YFSETQ. The chain's CDR3 is CASSLAHGDTQYF. For the CDR3, the DNA is TGCGCCAGCAGCTTGGCCCATGGAGATACGCAGTATTTT.

The V call is TRBV6-5, the J call TRBJ2-7; 8 bases agree with TRBD1. The V gene's germline CDR1 is MNHEY and CDR2 SVGAGI. CDR3 length equals 17 residues. V was clipped by 2 bases and J by 5 bases; unmatched bases: 14. CDR3 sequence: CASSYTRGRRVGNEQYF. The CDR3, as DNA: TGTGCCAGCAGTTACACCAGGGGGCGACGGGTTGGAAACGAGCAGTACTTC.

This clonotype was seen more than once but under ten times. The chain recombines TRBV6-1 with TRBJ2-2, with D unresolved. The CDR3 extends over 14 amino acids. From germline, CDR1 is MNHNS and CDR2 SASEGT. Trimming removed 3 bases from V and 0 bases from J, with 5 bases in between. The CDR3 is CASSDPPNTGELFF. The CDR3 region has the DNA TGTGCCAGCAGTGATCCCCCGAACACCGGGGAGCTGTTTTTT.

V and J are TRBV7-2 and TRBJ2-1, with D possibly being TRBD1 or TRBD2 (5 bases each). The germline V gene has CDR1 SGHTA and CDR2 FQGNSA. The CDR3 sequence is 12 residues long. Trimming cost V 5 bases and J 12 bases, with 14 bases left between them. CDR3 residues: CASSPGDLRQFF. The CDR3, as DNA: TGTGCCAGCAGCCCCGGGGACCTTAGGCAGTTCTTC.

This clonotype has just a few counts. The V and J genes are TRBV4-2 and TRBJ2-1; D may match TRBD1 or TRBD2 (5 bases each). Germline V gene data show CDR1 as LGHNA and CDR2 as YNFKEQ. Trimming left V 3 bases short and J 5 bases short, with 20 bases between. CDR3 length equals 17 residues. CDR3 sequence (DNA): TGTGCCAGCAGCCATGAGGGGACGCTAGTTGGCCACAATGAGCAGTTCTTC. Translation gives CASSHEGTLVGHNEQFF.

This chain joins TRBV11-2 and TRBJ1-4; D may be TRBD1 (6 bases). V was shortened by 2 bases and J by 3 bases, with 16 bases between the two germline ends. The length of the CDR3 is 17 residues. Germline CDR1 reads SGHAT; CDR2 reads FQNNGV. This CDR3 reads CASSLMGHLRANEKLFF. CDR3 sequence (DNA): TGTGCCAGCAGCTTAATGGGACACCTCAGGGCTAATGAAAAACTGTTTTTT.

This clonotype was counted between two and nine times. This sequence joins TRBV30 and TRBJ2-3, with 10 bases lining up with TRBD2. This CDR3 has 17 amino acids. Germline V lookup: CDR1 GTSNPN, CDR2 SVGIG (reference sequence). V shed 0 bases and J 4 bases; nucleotides not matched to a gene: 10. The CDR3 nucleotides read TGTGCCTGGAGTGTAGCGGGGGGGGTAGGCCTGGCAGATACGCAGTATTTT. Encoded protein: CAWSVAGGVGLADTQYF. Variable domain in full (rest from reference TRBV30 and TRBJ2-3): SQTIHQWPATLVQPVGSPLSLECTVEGTSNPNLYWYRQAAGRGLQLLFYSVGIGQISSEVPQNLSASRPQDRQFILSSKKLLLSDSGFYLCAWSVAGGVGLADTQYFGPGTRLTVL.

This clonotype was counted between two and nine times. V is TRBV18 and J is TRBJ1-1; D gene unclear. Trimming cost V 3 bases and J 1 base, with 9 bases left between them. The CDR3 length is 14 residues. Looked up from germline, CDR1 is KGHSH and CDR2 is LQKENI. Here the CDR3 reads CASSPGKENTEAFF. In nucleotides, the CDR3 is TGTGCCAGCTCACCTGGGAAAGAGAACACTGAAGCTTTCTTT.

J is TRBJ2-1 and V is TRBV19; D is unclear. This CDR3 spans 13 amino acids. V shed 7 bases and J shed 6 bases, with 13 bases lying between them. Germline lookup yields CDR1 LNHDA and CDR2 SQIVND (reference sequence). CDR3 protein: CASTELGRNEQFF. CDR3 in DNA: TGTGCCAGTACCGAGCTAGGACGCAATGAGCAGTTCTTC.

The CDR3 nucleotides read TGTGCCAGCAGTTTTGTTGGTTACCAAGAGACCCAGTACTTC. Translation: CASSFVGYQETQYF. The chain combines TRBV27 with TRBJ2-5; D remains ambiguous. CDR1 MNHEY and CDR2 SMNVEV come from the germline V gene (reference sequence). CDR3 size: 14 residues. V was pared by 3 bases and J by 0 bases, with 8 bases between.

This chain links TRBV6-2 or TRBV6-3 with TRBJ2-1, with D perhaps TRBD1 or TRBD2 (5 bases each). Germline V gives CDR1 MNHEY, CDR2 SVGEGT. This CDR3 spans 12 amino acids. This CDR3 is CASAWGFAEQFF. The CDR3 coding sequence is TGTGCGAGCGCGTGGGGGTTTGCTGAGCAGTTCTTC.

This clonotype was detected only a few times. The chain recombines TRBV12-3 or TRBV12-4 with TRBJ2-7; TRBD1 aligns across 10 bases. The CDR3 has 15 amino acids. V gave up 5 bases and J gave up 4 bases; unmatched junction bases: 8. The CDR3 spells CASSAEGTGVYEQYF. CDR3 DNA sequence: TGTGCCAGCAGTGCCGAGGGGACAGGGGTGTACGAGCAGTACTTC.

This rearrangement joins TRBV4-1 to TRBJ2-1, with D maybe TRBD2 (6 bases). This CDR3 region has 17 residues. V lost 5 bases, J lost 10 bases, and 27 bases lay in between. Germline lookup yields CDR1 MGHRA and CDR2 YSYEKL. The CDR3 nucleotides are TGCGCCAGCAGCGGGCGGGAACAAGCGGTTGGCTTTGGGGAGCAGTTCTTC. Translating gives CASSGREQAVGFGEQFF.

This clonotype was counted between two and nine times. The gene calls are TRBV5-6 and TRBJ2-1; 9 bases match TRBD2. Unmatched junction bases numbered 10, after V lost 4 bases and J lost 8 bases. This CDR3 contains 15 residues. Per the germline V gene, CDR1 is SGHDT and CDR2 is YYEEEE. The CDR3 DNA follows: TGTGCCAGCAGCGCCCGGCTAGCGGGATTCTATGAGCAGTTCTTC. This codes for CASSARLAGFYEQFF.

This clonotype was counted a few times. The rearrangement uses TRBV23-1 and TRBJ2-7; no reliable D call. TRBV23-1 counts as an open reading frame of uncertain function. The CDR3 is made up of 13 amino acids. Trimming took 4 bases from V and 5 from J, leaving 12 bases between them. CDR3 region: CASSREKGHEQYF. The CDR3 bases are TGCGCCAGCAGTCGAGAGAAAGGCCACGAGCAGTACTTC.

CDR3 protein: CASSINPGPYEQYF. The CDR3, as DNA: TGTGCCAGCAGTATAAATCCGGGACCCTACGAGCAGTACTTC. This rearrangement joins TRBV6-1 to TRBJ2-7, with D perhaps assigned TRBD1 or TRBD2 (5 bases each). The V gene's germline CDR1 is MNHNS and CDR2 SASEGT. With 5 bases removed from V and 2 bases from J, the gap between germline ends came to 13 bases. The CDR3 is made up of 14 amino acids.